This TCR beta chain was identified during a study of CD8 T cells in Susac syndrome. CDR1 and CDR2 from the germline V gene are SQVTM and ANQGSEA. The germline V and J ends were trimmed by 3 bases and 0 bases, with 7 bases remaining between them. This CDR3 region has 13 residues. With random hexamers, reverse transcription was performed on about 0.5 to 1 ug of RNA. Each CDR3 protein gets one entry after TCRdb re-called the immunoSEQ multiplex PCR reads with MiXCR. The repertoire has roughly 190,000 distinct CDR3 sequences, approximately 95% of them found once; the top ten carry around 0.1%. This sequence originates from a human donor with Susac syndrome. V usage is TRBV29-1 and J usage is TRBJ2-3; D gene ambiguous. The sequencing input was CD4+ T cells from PBMCs. The CDR3 coding sequence is TGCAGCGTTGATGAGAAAAGCACAGATACGCAGTATTTT. It translates to CSVDEKSTDTQYF.